This TCR beta chain appears in the sequencing data of a study of control samples from healthy donors and cancer patients. Sequenced by immunoSEQ multiplex PCR; TCRdb stores in-frame clones only, minus some. The sample has roughly 40,000 clones, roughly 92% seen once; the top ten hold around 4%. Germline loops: CDR1 SGHAT, CDR2 FQDESV (reference sequence). Germline trimming cut 5 bases from V and 5 bases from J; bases unmatched to any gene: 5. The CDR3 totals 13 residues. Material for sequencing was blood. This rearrangement joins TRBV11-1 to TRBJ2-7; 8 positions match TRBD1. The source of this sequence is a woman between 45 and 60 years old in good health. The CDR3 region is CASSVNRGNEQYF. The CDR3 nucleotides read TGTGCCAGCAGCGTAAACAGGGGGAACGAGCAGTACTTC.